This T cell receptor (beta chain) was observed in a study of cytomegalovirus exposure and HLA in healthy donors. There are 15 residues in the CDR3. Germline V CDR1 and CDR2: SGHDN, FVKESK. Trimming cost V 0 bases and J 5 bases, with 13 bases left between them. PCR primers comprised 60 Vbeta and 13 Jbeta primers. Sequencing was performed with immunoSEQ multiplex PCR; in TCRdb, only in-frame clones are kept and a portion is missing. Altogether 100,000 or so clones are present, 75% being singletons, with the ten largest covering roughly 10%. The clonotype originates from a man between 45 and 60 years old in good health and CMV-seronegative. The specimen sequenced was PBMCs. The chain links TRBV14 to TRBJ2-5; D is perhaps TRBD2 (5 bases). CDR3 in DNA: TGTGCCAGCAGCCAAGATGCGGGTCGGTGGGAGACCCAGTACTTC. The encoded protein is CASSQDAGRWETQYF. The variable domain in full, completed from reference TRBV14 and TRBJ2-5, reads EAGVTQFPSHSVIEKGQTVTLRCDPISGHDNLYWYRRVMGKEIKFLLHFVKESKQDESGMPNNRFLAERTGGTYSTLKVQPAELEDSGVYFCASSQDAGRWETQYFGPGTRLLVL.